This T cell receptor (beta chain) derives from a study of cytomegalovirus exposure and HLA in healthy donors. Regarding the study as a whole: The authors listed some 150 TCR beta chains as cytomegalovirus-associated.

On this clone itself: What it binds is unknown.

The primer mix had 60 Vbeta and 13 Jbeta primers. Assay: immunoSEQ multiplex PCR; the TCRdb copy retains only in-frame clones and omits some. The sample consists of 170,000 or so clones, 83% of them appearing once. The CDR3 is made up of 12 amino acids. In germline, CDR1 is GTSNPN, CDR2 SVGIG (reference sequence). V lost 2 bases and J lost 3, with 8 bases in between. This sequence was found in a man aged 50-60 years in good health and CMV-seronegative. V and J are TRBV30 and TRBJ2-7; D remains ambiguous. Sequenced material: PBMCs. The DNA for the CDR3 is TGTGCCTGGAGTACACAGTTCTACGAGCAGTACTTC. This encodes CAWSTQFYEQYF.